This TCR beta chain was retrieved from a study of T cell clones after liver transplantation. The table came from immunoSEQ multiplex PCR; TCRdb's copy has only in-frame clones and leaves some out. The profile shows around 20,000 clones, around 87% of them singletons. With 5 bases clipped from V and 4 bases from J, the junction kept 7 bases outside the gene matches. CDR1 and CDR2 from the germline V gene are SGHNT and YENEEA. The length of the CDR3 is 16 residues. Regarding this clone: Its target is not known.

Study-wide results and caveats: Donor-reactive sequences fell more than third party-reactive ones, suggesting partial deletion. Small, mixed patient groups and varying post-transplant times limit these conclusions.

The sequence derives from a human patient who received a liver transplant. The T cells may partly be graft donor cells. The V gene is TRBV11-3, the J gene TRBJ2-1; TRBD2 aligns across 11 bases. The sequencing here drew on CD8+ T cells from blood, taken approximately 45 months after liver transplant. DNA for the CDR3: TGTGCCAGCAGCCCAGGGGGGACTAGCGGTTACAATGAGCAGTTCTTC. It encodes CASSPGGTSGYNEQFF.